The 31 T cell receptor beta chains listed next were all sequenced from one sample in a study of shared T cell receptors in the human thymus. Profiled with immunoSEQ multiplex PCR; TCRdb holds only in-frame clones, not every one. The sample contains hundreds of thousands of clones, more than 70% of which appear only once. The data were also submitted as part of a second study, on human thymus T cells.

The material sequenced was thymocytes. The receptors shown here come from a boy less than two years old with a congenital heart defect.

The chain joins TRBV15 to TRBJ2-1, with D perhaps TRBD1 (7 bases). Trimming cost V 2 bases and J 0 bases, with 14 bases left between them. Germline CDR1 and CDR2: LNHNV and YYDKDF (reference sequence). The CDR3 has 17 residues. CDR3 loop: CATSRLQGGSSYNEQFF. The CDR3 region has the DNA TGTGCCACCAGCAGACTTCAGGGGGGAAGCTCCTACAATGAGCAGTTCTTC.

The chain employs TRBV2 and TRBJ2-2, with D maybe TRBD1 (5 bases). The CDR3 totals 13 residues. V lost 8 bases, J lost 5 bases, and 12 bases lay in between. Looked up from germline, CDR1 is SNHLY and CDR2 is FYNNEI. Here the CDR3 DNA reads TGTGCCAGCTCCCAGGGAAGGACCGGGGAGCTGTTTTTT. Translated, it gives CASSQGRTGELFF.

This clone was seen a single time. The chain recombines TRBV6-7 with TRBJ2-7; 7 positions match TRBD1. TRBV6-7 counts as an open reading frame of uncertain function. This CDR3 is 15 amino acids long. The ends lost 0 bases at V and 2 bases at J; junction bases unmatched: 4. In DNA form, the CDR3 reads TGTGCCAGCAGTTACTCCGGGACAGACACCTACGAGCAGTACTTC. Amino acids: CASSYSGTDTYEQYF.

The CDR3 loop reads CASSQDPDRSNQPQHF. The CDR3 DNA reads as TGCGCCAGCAGCCAAGATCCCGACAGGAGCAATCAGCCCCAGCATTTT. This chain joins TRBV4-3 and TRBJ1-5; D may be TRBD1 (6 bases). Trimming took off 0 bases at V and 1 base at J, with 10 bases between the two ends. This CDR3 comprises 16 residues. Germline V lookup: CDR1 LGHNA, CDR2 YSLEER.

This chain connects TRBV28 to TRBJ2-5, with D possibly TRBD1 on 6 matching bases. Near its end, the DNA agrees better with TRBJ2-7, so the J call may be wrong. Germline lookup yields CDR1 MDHEN and CDR2 SYDVKM. This CDR3 region has 16 residues. The CDR3 sequence: CASSGPWSGVPYEQYF. As DNA, the CDR3 is TGTGCCAGCAGTGGCCCCTGGTCAGGGGTCCCCTACGAGCAGTACTTC.

V and J are TRBV10-1 and TRBJ2-3; 8 bases line up with TRBD2. The CDR3 extends over 13 amino acids. Germline CDR1 WNHNN, CDR2 SYGVQD (reference sequence). The J segment lost 8 bases and the V segment lost 5 bases, leaving 6 bases of the junction unmatched. The CDR3 DNA reads TGCGCCAGCAGTAGCGGGAGTGGCGGTACGCAGTATTTT. It encodes CASSSGSGGTQYF.

The J gene is TRBJ2-5, the V gene TRBV14; a weak D match, TRBD2 (5 bases). CDR3 length: 15 residues. Looked up from germline, CDR1 is SGHDN and CDR2 is FVKESK. Trimming took 4 bases from V and 4 from J, leaving 16 bases between them. CDR3 DNA sequence: TGTGCCAGCAGCCCAGACGGGGATGAGGGAGAGACCCAGTACTTC. This translates into CASSPDGDEGETQYF.

V and J are TRBV5-6 and TRBJ1-1; D call uncertain. From germline, CDR1 is SGHDT and CDR2 YYEEEE. Trimming cost V 1 base and J 1 base, with 8 bases left between them. The CDR3 extends over 14 amino acids. Here the CDR3 reads CASSLYGSNTEAFF. In DNA, the CDR3 is TGTGCCAGCAGCTTGTATGGCTCGAACACTGAAGCTTTCTTT.

This chain joins TRBV27 and TRBJ1-1; the D is unclear. Germline CDR1 and CDR2: MNHEY and SMNVEV (reference sequence). The CDR3 runs to 14 residues. Trimming stripped 1 base from V and 5 bases from J, with 11 bases between. The CDR3 loop is CASSLLATVTEAFF. DNA of the CDR3: TGTGCCAGCAGTTTATTAGCCACGGTGACTGAAGCTTTCTTT.

This clone occurred once. The chain couples TRBV4-1 to TRBJ2-5; maybe TRBD2 (6 bases). The CDR3 spans 18 residues. The V end lost 3 bases, the J end lost 2 bases, and 22 bases lay between the germline ends. Germline CDR1 and CDR2: MGHRA and YSYEKL. The CDR3 DNA sequence: TGCGCCAGCAGCCATCCGGCCCACTTAGCGGCGACACAAGAGACCCAGTACTTC. Amino acids: CASSHPAHLAATQETQYF.

Turning to this clone: The same CDR3 arises from other DNA sequences in this sample as well. The chain uses TRBV9 and TRBJ1-6; D remains unclear. The CDR3 is 16 residues long. Trimming took off 7 bases at V and 0 bases at J, with 14 bases between the two ends. From germline, CDR1 is SGDLS and CDR2 YYNGEE. This chain's CDR3 is CASSKTEVSYNSPLHF. Here the CDR3 DNA reads TGTGCCAGCTCGAAGACCGAGGTCTCCTATAATTCACCCCTCCACTTT.

The rearrangement uses TRBV6-5 and TRBJ1-3; 8 bases map to TRBD1. The junction had 4 bases not matched to a gene; V was cut back by 6 bases and J by 3 bases. CDR1 is MNHEY and CDR2 is SVGAGI in the germline V gene. The CDR3 contains 14 residues. DNA of the CDR3: TGTGCCAGCAGCCTTGACAGGGGTGGAAACACCATATATTTT. This gives the protein CASSLDRGGNTIYF.

The gene calls are TRBV2 and TRBJ2-3, with a possible D match to TRBD1 (6 bases). Germline V CDR1 and CDR2: SNHLY, FYNNEI. This CDR3 is built from 20 residues. The V and J ends lost 4 bases and 4 bases respectively, with 30 bases between them. This CDR3 reads CASSVTPDLLGQLGPDTQYF. The CDR3 coding sequence is TGTGCCAGCAGTGTGACCCCGGACCTCCTGGGACAACTGGGCCCAGATACGCAGTATTTT. The full variable domain, with the rest looked up from reference TRBV2 and TRBJ2-3, is EPEVTQTPSHQVTQMGQEVILRCVPISNHLYFYWYRQILGQKVEFLVSFYNNEISEKSEIFDDQFSVERPDGSNFTLKIRSTKLEDSAMYFCASSVTPDLLGQLGPDTQYFGPGTRLTVL.

The rearrangement uses TRBV6-4 and TRBJ1-2, with TRBD1 identical over 7 bases. The CDR3 sequence is 16 residues long. Per germline, CDR1 MRHNA and CDR2 SNTAGT. V gave up 2 bases and J gave up 5 bases; unmatched junction bases: 11. The CDR3 here is CASSDRQGEGPYGYTF. The CDR3 DNA sequence: TGTGCCAGCAGTGACCGACAGGGTGAGGGCCCTTATGGCTACACCTTC.

CDR3 sequence (DNA): TGTGCCAGCAGTAACCTCACAGGAAACTATGGCTACACCTTC. As protein: CASSNLTGNYGYTF. V gene TRBV6-6 combines with J gene TRBJ1-2, with D possibly TRBD1 on 5 matching bases. V dropped 5 bases and J dropped 2 bases, with 12 bases sitting between them. The CDR3 has 14 amino acids. Germline V gene sequence: CDR1 MNHNY, CDR2 SVGAGI (reference sequence).

V usage is TRBV5-4 and J usage is TRBJ2-5; 9 bases fit TRBD2. The CDR3 extends over 16 amino acids. CDR1 and CDR2 from the germline V gene are SGHNT and YYREEE (reference sequence). J lost 2 bases, V lost 2 bases, and 7 bases had no gene match. CDR3 sequence reads: CASSFPISGGQETQYF. In DNA, the CDR3 is TGTGCCAGCAGCTTCCCCATTAGCGGGGGTCAAGAGACCCAGTACTTC.

V gene TRBV27 combines with J gene TRBJ2-7, with D perhaps matching TRBD2 (5 bases). V lost 4 bases to trimming and J lost 3 bases, with 16 bases between them. This CDR3 has 15 amino acids. CDR1 and CDR2 (germline): MNHEY, SMNVEV (reference sequence). The CDR3 sequence: CASSWTGDVFYEQYF. DNA for the CDR3: TGTGCCAGCAGTTGGACTGGCGACGTTTTCTACGAGCAGTACTTC.

V is TRBV4-3 and J is TRBJ2-7; D might be TRBD1 (6 bases). Trimming cost V 3 bases and J 4 bases, with 13 bases left between them. This CDR3 contains 14 residues. Germline V gives CDR1 LGHNA, CDR2 YSLEER. CDR3 nucleotides: TGCGCCAGCAGCCATAAACAGGGTGCGTACGAGCAGTACTTC. Translating gives CASSHKQGAYEQYF.

The table lists this clone with a count of one. An end of the junction does not agree with germline; a read error may underlie this. The J gene is TRBJ2-7, the V gene TRBV5-8; the D gene is possibly TRBD1 (6 bases). This CDR3 contains 11 residues. Germline V gene lookup returns CDR1 SGHTS and CDR2 YDEGEE. The CDR3 protein is CASSLLRDIIF. Written as DNA, the CDR3 is TGTGCCAGCAGCCTGCTCCGGGACATAATCTTC.

The chain carries TRBV5-5 and TRBJ1-5, with TRBD1 matching 8 bases. Germline V gene lookup returns CDR1 SGHKS and CDR2 YYEKEE (reference sequence). This CDR3 spans 17 amino acids. Trimming cost V 1 base and J 3 bases; bases outside gene matches: 9. CDR3 sequence: CASSLSGSRGHNQPQHF. CDR3 nucleotides: TGTGCCAGCAGCTTGTCGGGGTCCAGGGGGCACAATCAGCCCCAGCATTTT.

This chain uses TRBV28 with TRBJ1-1; D is unresolved. Trimming shortened V by 6 bases and J by 0 bases, and 23 bases separated the two germline ends. Germline CDR1 and CDR2: MDHEN and SYDVKM. The CDR3 runs to 18 residues. CDR3 DNA: TGTGCCAGCAGAATAGAGGTTGGCAGCTACCACATGAACACTGAAGCTTTCTTT. Protein product: CASRIEVGSYHMNTEAFF.

The chain employs TRBV6-1 and TRBJ1-1; perhaps TRBD1 as D (6 bases). Germline V lookup: CDR1 MNHNS, CDR2 SASEGT. Deletions cut 3 bases from V and 10 bases from J, with 12 bases between. The CDR3 runs to 12 residues. CDR3 loop: CASSDSGAVAFF. As DNA, the CDR3 is TGTGCCAGCAGTGACTCAGGGGCAGTAGCTTTCTTT.

The chain recombines TRBV19 with TRBJ2-5; TRBD2 matches at 11 bases. With 5 bases clipped from V and 5 bases from J, the junction kept 13 bases outside the gene matches. The CDR3 has 17 residues. CDR1 is LNHDA and CDR2 is SQIVND in the germline V gene (reference sequence). CDR3 in DNA: TGTGCCAGTAGTTTCAGACTAGCGGGGCCCGAGGGGGAGACCCAGTACTTC. Its translation: CASSFRLAGPEGETQYF. The full variable domain, in which reference TRBV19 and TRBJ2-5 provide the parts outside the CDR3, is DGGITQSPKYLFRKEGQNVTLSCEQNLNHDAMYWYRQDPGQGLRLIYYSQIVNDFQKGDIAEGYSVSREKKESFPLTVTSAQKNPTAFYLCASSFRLAGPEGETQYFGPGTRLLVL.

This clone has just a few counts. The chain employs TRBV7-6 and TRBJ2-5; 10 nucleotides line up with TRBD2. The CDR3 totals 17 residues. Germline assignment: CDR1 SGHVS and CDR2 FNYEAQ. The V and J ends lost 5 bases and 0 bases, in that order; junction bases with no gene match: 9. The CDR3 DNA is TGTGCCAGCAGCCCCGGTGGAGCGGGAGGGTACCAAGAGACCCAGTACTTC. Its translation: CASSPGGAGGYQETQYF.

The chain links TRBV15 to TRBJ1-2; 7 nucleotides line up with TRBD1. CDR1 is LNHNV, CDR2 YYDKDF, per germline (reference sequence). This CDR3 spans 17 amino acids. V was clipped by 1 base and J by 3 bases; unmatched bases: 11. For the CDR3, the DNA is TGTGCCACCAGCAGAGTGCAACTCGACAGGGTCGACTATGGCTACACCTTC. Residues: CATSRVQLDRVDYGYTF.

The CDR3 DNA follows: TGTGCCAGCAGACTTATAGCGACTAGCACAGATACGCAGTATTTT. It codes for CASRLIATSTDTQYF. The chain is built from TRBV27 and TRBJ2-3; D may be TRBD2 (5 bases). Trimming pared 6 bases from V and 0 bases from J, leaving 13 bases between. Germline loops: CDR1 MNHEY, CDR2 SMNVEV (reference sequence). CDR3 length: 15 residues.

This sequence joins TRBV4-1 and TRBJ1-2; the D gene is possibly TRBD1 (6 bases). The V gene lost 4 bases and the J gene lost 2 bases, with 14 bases spanning the gap. The CDR3 length is 15 residues. Germline lookup yields CDR1 MGHRA and CDR2 YSYEKL. CDR3 sequence (DNA): TGCGCCAGCAGCCGAAGACAGGCCCACAACTATGGCTACACCTTC. This encodes CASSRRQAHNYGYTF.

V is TRBV10-3 and J is TRBJ2-7; 9 bases map to TRBD1. With V trimmed by 4 bases and J by 6 bases, 7 bases remained unmatched. This CDR3 region has 14 residues. The V gene's germline CDR1 is ENHRY and CDR2 SYGVKD. The CDR3 DNA is TGTGCCATCAGTGTAAGGGACAGGGTGATCGAGCAGTACTTC. Translating it yields CAISVRDRVIEQYF.

The chain employs TRBV28 and TRBJ1-6, with D maybe TRBD1 (6 bases). Germline V lookup: CDR1 MDHEN, CDR2 SYDVKM. Trimming took 6 bases from V and 10 from J, leaving 16 bases between them. This CDR3 has 14 residues. CDR3 sequence (DNA): TGTGCCAGCAGGGGGGGGCCGGGGAAGTCACCCCTCCACTTT. Translated, it gives CASRGGPGKSPLHF.

CDR3 in amino acids: CASSQDRREGRGENIQYF. The CDR3 region has the DNA TGCGCCAGCAGCCAAGATCGAAGGGAGGGCCGGGGGGAAAACATTCAGTACTTC. The chain employs TRBV4-3 and TRBJ2-4, with 7 nucleotides matching TRBD2. J was trimmed by 5 bases and V by 0 bases; bases with no gene match: 13. The CDR3 extends over 18 amino acids. Germline loops: CDR1 LGHNA, CDR2 YSLEER.

This clone was seen more than once but under ten times. The J gene is TRBJ1-1, the V gene TRBV19; D is undetermined. The CDR3 runs to 14 residues. Germline assignment: CDR1 LNHDA and CDR2 SQIVND (reference sequence). Trimming removed 2 bases at V and 0 bases at J, with 7 bases between. CDR3 region: CASSISRMNTEAFF. The DNA for the CDR3 is TGTGCCAGTAGTATAAGCAGGATGAACACTGAAGCTTTCTTT.